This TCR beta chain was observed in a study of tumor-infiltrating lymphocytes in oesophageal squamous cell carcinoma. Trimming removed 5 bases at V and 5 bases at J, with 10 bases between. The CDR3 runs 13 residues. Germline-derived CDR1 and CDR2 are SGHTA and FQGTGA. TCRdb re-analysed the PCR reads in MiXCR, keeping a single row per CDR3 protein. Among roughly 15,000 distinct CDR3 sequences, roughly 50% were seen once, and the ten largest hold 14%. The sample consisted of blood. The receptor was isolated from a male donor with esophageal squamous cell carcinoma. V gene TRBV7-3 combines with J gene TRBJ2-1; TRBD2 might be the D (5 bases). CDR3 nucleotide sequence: TGTGCCAGCAGCCAAGGGAGCCACAATGAGCAGTTCTTC. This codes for CASSQGSHNEQFF.